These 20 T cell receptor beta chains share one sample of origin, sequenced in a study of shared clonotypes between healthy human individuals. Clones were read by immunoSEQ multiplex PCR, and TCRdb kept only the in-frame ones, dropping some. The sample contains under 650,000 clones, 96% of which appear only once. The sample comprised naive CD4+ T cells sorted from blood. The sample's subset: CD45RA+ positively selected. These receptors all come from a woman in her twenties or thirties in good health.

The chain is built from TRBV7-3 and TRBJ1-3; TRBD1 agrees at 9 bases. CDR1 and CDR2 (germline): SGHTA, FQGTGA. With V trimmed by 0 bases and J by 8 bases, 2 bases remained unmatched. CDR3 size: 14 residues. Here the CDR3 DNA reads TGTGCCAGCAGCTTAACGGGACAGGGCCACACCATATATTTT. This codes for CASSLTGQGHTIYF.

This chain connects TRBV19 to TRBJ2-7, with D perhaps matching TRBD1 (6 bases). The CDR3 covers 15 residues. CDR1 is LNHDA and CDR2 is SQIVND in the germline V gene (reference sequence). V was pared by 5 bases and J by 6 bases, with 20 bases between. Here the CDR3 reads CASSGEWTGQGEQYF. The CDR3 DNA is TGTGCCAGTAGTGGGGAATGGACGGGACAAGGCGAGCAGTACTTC.

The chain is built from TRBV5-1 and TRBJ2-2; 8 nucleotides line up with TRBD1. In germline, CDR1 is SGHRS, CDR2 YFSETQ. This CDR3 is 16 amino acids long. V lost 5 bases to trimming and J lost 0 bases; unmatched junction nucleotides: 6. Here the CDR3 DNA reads TGCGCCAGCAGACCAGGGACAGGCTCGAACACCGGGGAGCTGTTTTTT. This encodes CASRPGTGSNTGELFF.

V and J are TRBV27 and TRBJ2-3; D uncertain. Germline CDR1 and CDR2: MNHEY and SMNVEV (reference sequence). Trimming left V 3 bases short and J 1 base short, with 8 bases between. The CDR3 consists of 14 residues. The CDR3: CASSFLVGTDTQYF. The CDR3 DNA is TGTGCCAGCAGTTTCTTGGTAGGCACAGATACGCAGTATTTT.

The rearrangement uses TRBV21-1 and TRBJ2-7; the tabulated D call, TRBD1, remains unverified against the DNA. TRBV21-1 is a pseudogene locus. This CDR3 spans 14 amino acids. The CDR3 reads CASSTGTAPDEQYF. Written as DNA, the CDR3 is TGTGCCAGCAGCACTGGGACAGCTCCCGACGAGCAGTACTTC.

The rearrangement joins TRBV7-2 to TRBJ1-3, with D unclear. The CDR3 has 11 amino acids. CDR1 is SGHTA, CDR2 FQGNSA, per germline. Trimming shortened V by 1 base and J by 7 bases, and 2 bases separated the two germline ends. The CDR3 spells CASSLVNTIYF. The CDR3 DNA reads TGTGCCAGCAGCTTAGTCAACACCATATATTTT.

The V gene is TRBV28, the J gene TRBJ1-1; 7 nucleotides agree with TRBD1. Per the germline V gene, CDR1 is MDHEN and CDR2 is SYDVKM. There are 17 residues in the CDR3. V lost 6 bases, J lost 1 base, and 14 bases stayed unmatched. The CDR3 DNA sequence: TGTGCCAGCAGGACAACAGGGGTCGTGTTAACGAACACTGAAGCTTTCTTT. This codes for CASRTTGVVLTNTEAFF. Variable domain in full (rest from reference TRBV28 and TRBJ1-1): DVKVTQSSRYLVKRTGEKVFLECVQDMDHENMFWYRQDPGLGLRLIYFSYDVKMKEKGDIPEGYSVSREKKERFSLILESASTNQTSMYLCASRTTGVVLTNTEAFFGQGTRLTVV.

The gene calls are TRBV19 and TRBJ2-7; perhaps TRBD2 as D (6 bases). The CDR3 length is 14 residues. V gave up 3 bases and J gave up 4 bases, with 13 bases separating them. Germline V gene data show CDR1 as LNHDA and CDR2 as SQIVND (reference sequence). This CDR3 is CASSIGRTAYEQYF. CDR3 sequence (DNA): TGTGCCAGTAGTATTGGGAGGACCGCGTACGAGCAGTACTTC.

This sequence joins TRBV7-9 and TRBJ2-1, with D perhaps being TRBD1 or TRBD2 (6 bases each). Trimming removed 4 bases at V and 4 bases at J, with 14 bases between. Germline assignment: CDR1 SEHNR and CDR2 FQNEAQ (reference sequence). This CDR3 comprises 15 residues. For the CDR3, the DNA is TGTGCCAGCAGCTCCACCCAAGGGGGGTACAATGAGCAGTTCTTC. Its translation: CASSSTQGGYNEQFF.

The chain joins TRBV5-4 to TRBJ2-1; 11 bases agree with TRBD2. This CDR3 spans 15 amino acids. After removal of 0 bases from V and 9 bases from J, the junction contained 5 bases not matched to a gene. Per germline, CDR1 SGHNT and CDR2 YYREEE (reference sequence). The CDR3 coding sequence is TGTGCCAGCAGCTTGGGGGGGACTAGCGGAGGTGAGCAGTTCTTC. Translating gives CASSLGGTSGGEQFF.

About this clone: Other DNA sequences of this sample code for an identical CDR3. The chain's CDR3 is CASSLGQGGSPLHF. CDR3 sequence (DNA): TGTGCCAGCAGTTTAGGGCAGGGGGGGTCACCCCTCCACTTT. The rearrangement joins TRBV28 to TRBJ1-6, with TRBD1 matching over 7 bases. After removal of 2 bases from V and 10 bases from J, the junction contained 5 bases not matched to a gene. The CDR3 is 14 amino acids. CDR1 is MDHEN, CDR2 SYDVKM, per germline.

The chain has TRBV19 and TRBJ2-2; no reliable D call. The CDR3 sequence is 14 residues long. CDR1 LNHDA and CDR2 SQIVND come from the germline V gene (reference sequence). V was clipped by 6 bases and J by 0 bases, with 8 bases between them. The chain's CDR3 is CASRNHANTGELFF. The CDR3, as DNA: TGTGCCAGTAGGAACCATGCGAACACCGGGGAGCTGTTTTTT.

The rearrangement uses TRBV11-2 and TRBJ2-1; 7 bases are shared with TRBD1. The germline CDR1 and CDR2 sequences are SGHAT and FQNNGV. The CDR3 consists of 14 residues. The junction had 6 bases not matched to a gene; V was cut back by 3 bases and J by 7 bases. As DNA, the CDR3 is TGTGCCAGCAGCTTCGGGACAGTATCAAATGAGCAGTTCTTC. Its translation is CASSFGTVSNEQFF.

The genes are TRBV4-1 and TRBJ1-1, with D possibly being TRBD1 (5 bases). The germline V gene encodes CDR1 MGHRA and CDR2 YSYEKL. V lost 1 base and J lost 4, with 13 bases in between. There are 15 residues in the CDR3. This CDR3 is CASSQAGLGPTEAFF. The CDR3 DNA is TGCGCCAGCAGCCAAGCGGGGCTGGGACCCACTGAAGCTTTCTTT.

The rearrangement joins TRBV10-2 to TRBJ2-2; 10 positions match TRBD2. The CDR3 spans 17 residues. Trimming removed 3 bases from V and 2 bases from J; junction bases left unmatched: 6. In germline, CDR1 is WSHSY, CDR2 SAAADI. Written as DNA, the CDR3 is TGCGCCAGCAGTGATTGGACTAGCGGCTTTAACACCGGGGAGCTGTTTTTT. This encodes CASSDWTSGFNTGELFF.

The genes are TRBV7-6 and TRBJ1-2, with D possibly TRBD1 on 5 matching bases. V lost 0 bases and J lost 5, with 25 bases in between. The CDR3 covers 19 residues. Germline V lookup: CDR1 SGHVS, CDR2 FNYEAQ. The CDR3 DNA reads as TGTGCCAGCAGCTTAGCAAATAATTCGCAGGGAGGGTGGGAGTATGGCTACACCTTC. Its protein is CASSLANNSQGGWEYGYTF.

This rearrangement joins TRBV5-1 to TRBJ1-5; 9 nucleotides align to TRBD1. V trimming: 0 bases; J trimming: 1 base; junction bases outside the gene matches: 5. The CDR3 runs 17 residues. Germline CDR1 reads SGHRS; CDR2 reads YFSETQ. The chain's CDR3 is CASSLGRDRVSNQPQHF. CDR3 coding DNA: TGCGCCAGCAGCTTGGGGAGGGACAGGGTGAGCAATCAGCCCCAGCATTTT. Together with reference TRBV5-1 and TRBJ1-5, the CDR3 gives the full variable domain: KAGVTQTPRYLIKTRGQQVTLSCSPISGHRSVSWYQQTPGQGLQFLFEYFSETQRNKGNFPGRFSGRQFSNSRSEMNVSTLELGDSALYLCASSLGRDRVSNQPQHFGDGTRLSIL.

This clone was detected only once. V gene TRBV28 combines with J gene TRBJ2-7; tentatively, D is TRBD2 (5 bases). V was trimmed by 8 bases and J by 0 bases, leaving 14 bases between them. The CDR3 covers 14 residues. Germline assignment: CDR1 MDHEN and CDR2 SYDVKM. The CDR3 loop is CASSTGSSSYEQYF. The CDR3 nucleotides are TGTGCCAGCTCGACGGGGTCGAGCTCCTACGAGCAGTACTTC.

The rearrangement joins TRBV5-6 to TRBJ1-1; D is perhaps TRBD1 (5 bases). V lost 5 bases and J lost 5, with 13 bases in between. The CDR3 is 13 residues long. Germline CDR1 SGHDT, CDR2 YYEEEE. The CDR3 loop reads CASSWTGVTEAFF. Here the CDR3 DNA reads TGTGCCAGCAGTTGGACGGGGGTGACTGAAGCTTTCTTT.

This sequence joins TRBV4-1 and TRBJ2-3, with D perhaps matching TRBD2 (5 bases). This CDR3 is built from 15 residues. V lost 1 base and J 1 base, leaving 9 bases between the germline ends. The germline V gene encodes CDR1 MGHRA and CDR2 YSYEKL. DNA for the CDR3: TGCGCCAGCAGCCAAGTAGACGGGGGCACAGATACGCAGTATTTT. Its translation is CASSQVDGGTDTQYF.